There are a few counts of the clone carrying this T cell receptor (beta chain). Its antigen is undetermined. The data stem from a study of T cells in Graves' hyperthyroidism and ophthalmopathy. Points from the study as a whole: Most clonotypes that expanded in the thyroid above 0.001 also showed up in blood. Before onset, by a median of around six months, the model predicted ophthalmopathy.

From RNA transcripts, TCR beta CDR3 regions were amplified. When the TCR CDR3 underwent first-round RT-PCR, the HTBI primer set was used. TCRdb itself ran the multiplex PCR reads through MiXCR, one entry per CDR3 protein. The repertoire holds around 300,000 distinct CDR3 sequences, with about 15% as singletons. The CDR3 is made up of 16 amino acids. V lost 4 bases to trimming and J lost 0 bases, with 17 bases between them. Germline lookup yields CDR1 SGHDT and CDR2 YYEEEE. Clinical symptoms, serum thyroxine, TRAb, thyroid ultrasound and orbital computed tomography established diagnosis. From under 12 ml of fresh peripheral blood, PBMCs were isolated.

This receptor was obtained from a woman in her 30s with Graves' hyperthyroidism. The chain joins TRBV5-6 to TRBJ2-7; perhaps TRBD2 as D (7 bases). The specimen was blood. This CDR3 reads CASSRGGGPLSYEQYF. The CDR3 DNA reads TGTGCCAGCAGCCGGGGAGGGGGACCTCTCTCCTACGAGCAGTACTTC.